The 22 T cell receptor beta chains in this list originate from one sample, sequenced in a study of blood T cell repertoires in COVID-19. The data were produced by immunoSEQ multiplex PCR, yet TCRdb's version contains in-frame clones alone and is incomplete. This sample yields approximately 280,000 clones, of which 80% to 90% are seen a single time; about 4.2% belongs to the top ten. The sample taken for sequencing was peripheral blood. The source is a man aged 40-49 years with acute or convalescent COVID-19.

CDR3 loop: CASSYRDRDYNEQFF. In DNA form, the CDR3 reads TGTGCCAGCAGTTACCGGGACAGGGATTACAATGAGCAGTTCTTC. The chain links TRBV6-5 to TRBJ2-1, with 9 positions matching TRBD1. The germline V gene encodes CDR1 MNHEY and CDR2 SVGAGI. The CDR3 spans 15 residues. V dropped 2 bases and J dropped 4; count of bases not matched to a gene: 3.

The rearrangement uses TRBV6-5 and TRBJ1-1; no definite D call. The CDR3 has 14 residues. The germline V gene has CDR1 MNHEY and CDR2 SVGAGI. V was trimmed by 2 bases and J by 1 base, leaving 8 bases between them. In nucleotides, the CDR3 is TGTGCCAGCAGTTACGGGAGAGGGAACACTGAAGCTTTCTTT. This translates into CASSYGRGNTEAFF.

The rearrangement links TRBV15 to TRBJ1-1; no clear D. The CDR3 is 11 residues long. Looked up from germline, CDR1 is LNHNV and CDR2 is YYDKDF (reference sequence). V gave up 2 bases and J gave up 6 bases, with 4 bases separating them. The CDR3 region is CATSRQAEAFF. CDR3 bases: TGTGCCACCAGCAGACAGGCTGAAGCTTTCTTT.

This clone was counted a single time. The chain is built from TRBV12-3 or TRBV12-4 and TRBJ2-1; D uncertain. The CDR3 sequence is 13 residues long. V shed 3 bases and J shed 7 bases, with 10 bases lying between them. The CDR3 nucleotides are TGTGCCAGCAGTTTTGCAGTTTCGAATGAGCAGTTCTTC. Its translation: CASSFAVSNEQFF.

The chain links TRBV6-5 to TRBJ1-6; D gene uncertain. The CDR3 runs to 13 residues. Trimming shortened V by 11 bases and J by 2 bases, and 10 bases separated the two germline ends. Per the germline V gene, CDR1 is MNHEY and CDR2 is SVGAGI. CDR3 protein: CALGETYNSPLHF. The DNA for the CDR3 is TGTGCCCTTGGAGAGACCTATAATTCACCCCTCCACTTT.

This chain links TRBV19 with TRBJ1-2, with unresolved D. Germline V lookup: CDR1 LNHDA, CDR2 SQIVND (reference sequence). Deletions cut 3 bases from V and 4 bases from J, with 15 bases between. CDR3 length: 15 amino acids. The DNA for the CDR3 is TGTGCCAGTAGTATGAAGTATGGCGGAACCTATGGCTACACCTTC. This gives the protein CASSMKYGGTYGYTF.

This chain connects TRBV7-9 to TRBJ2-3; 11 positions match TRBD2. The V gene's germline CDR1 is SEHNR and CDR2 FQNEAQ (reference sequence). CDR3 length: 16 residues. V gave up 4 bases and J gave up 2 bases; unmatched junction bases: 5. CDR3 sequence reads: CASSWSTSGDTDTQYF. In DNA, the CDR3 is TGTGCCAGCAGCTGGTCGACTAGCGGGGACACAGATACGCAGTATTTT.

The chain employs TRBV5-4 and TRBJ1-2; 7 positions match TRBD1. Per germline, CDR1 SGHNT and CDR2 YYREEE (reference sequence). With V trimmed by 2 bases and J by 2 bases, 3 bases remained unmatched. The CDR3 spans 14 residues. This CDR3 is CASSLGGSNYGYTF. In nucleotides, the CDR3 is TGTGCCAGCAGCTTAGGGGGCTCGAACTATGGCTACACCTTC.

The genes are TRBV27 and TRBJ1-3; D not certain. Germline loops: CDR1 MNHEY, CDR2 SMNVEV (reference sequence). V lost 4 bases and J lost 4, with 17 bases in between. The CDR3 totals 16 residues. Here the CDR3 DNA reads TGTGCCAGCAGTTCCTTTCCGTTGGCTCCGGGAAACACCATATATTTT. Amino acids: CASSSFPLAPGNTIYF.

Written as DNA, the CDR3 is TGTGCCAGTAGTATAGTAGCGGATTCTAGCACAGATACGCAGTATTTT. Protein sequence: CASSIVADSSTDTQYF. The chain couples TRBV19 to TRBJ2-3, with D perhaps matching TRBD2 (6 bases). Trimming removed 1 base at V and 0 bases at J, with 11 bases between. This CDR3 has 16 residues. Germline V gene lookup returns CDR1 LNHDA and CDR2 SQIVND (reference sequence).

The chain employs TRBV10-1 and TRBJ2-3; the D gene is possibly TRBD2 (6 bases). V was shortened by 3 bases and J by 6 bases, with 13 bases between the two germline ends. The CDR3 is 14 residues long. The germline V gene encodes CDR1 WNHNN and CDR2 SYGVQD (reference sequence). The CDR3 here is CASSDQGLSDTQYF. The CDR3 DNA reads TGCGCCAGCAGTGACCAGGGACTCTCGGATACGCAGTATTTT.

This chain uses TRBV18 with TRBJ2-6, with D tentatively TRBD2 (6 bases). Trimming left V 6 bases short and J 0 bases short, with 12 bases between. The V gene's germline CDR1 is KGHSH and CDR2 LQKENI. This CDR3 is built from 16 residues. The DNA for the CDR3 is TGTGCCAGCTCCCGTGGGGGGTCCTCTGGGGCCAACGTCCTGACTTTC. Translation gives CASSRGGSSGANVLTF.

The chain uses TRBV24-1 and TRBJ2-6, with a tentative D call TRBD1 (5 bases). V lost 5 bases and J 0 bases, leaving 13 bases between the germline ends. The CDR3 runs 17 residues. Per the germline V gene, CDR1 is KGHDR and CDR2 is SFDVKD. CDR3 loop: CATSGRQSLSGANVLTF. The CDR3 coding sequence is TGTGCCACCAGTGGGAGACAGTCCCTCTCTGGGGCCAACGTCCTGACTTTC.

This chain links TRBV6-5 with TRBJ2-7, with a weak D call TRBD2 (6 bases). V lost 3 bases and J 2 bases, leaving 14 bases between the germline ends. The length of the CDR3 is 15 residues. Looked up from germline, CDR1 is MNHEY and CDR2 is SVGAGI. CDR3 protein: CASSYRETQTYEQYF. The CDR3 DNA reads TGTGCCAGCAGTTATCGGGAGACCCAAACCTACGAGCAGTACTTC.

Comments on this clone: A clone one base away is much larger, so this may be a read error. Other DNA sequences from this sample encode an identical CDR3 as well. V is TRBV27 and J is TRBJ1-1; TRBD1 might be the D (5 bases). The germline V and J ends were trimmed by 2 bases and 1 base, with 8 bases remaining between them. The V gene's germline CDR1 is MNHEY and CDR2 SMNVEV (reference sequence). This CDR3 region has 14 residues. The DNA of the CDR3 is TGTGCCAGCAGTTTAGGGCAGGGGAACACTGAAGCTTTCTTT. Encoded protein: CASSLGQGNTEAFF.

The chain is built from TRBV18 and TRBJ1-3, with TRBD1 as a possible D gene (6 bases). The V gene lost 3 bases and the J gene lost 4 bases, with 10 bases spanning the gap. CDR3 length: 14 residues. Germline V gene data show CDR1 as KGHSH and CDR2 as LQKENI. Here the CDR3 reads CASSPAGDGNTIYF. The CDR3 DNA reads TGTGCCAGCTCACCGGCAGGGGACGGAAACACCATATATTTT.

The CDR3 DNA reads as TGCGCCAGCAGCTTATATAATGAGCAGTTCTTC. The encoded protein is CASSLYNEQFF. The chain links TRBV5-1 to TRBJ2-1; D unresolved. The V gene lost 2 bases and the J gene lost 7 bases, with 4 bases spanning the gap. The CDR3 covers 11 residues. Germline CDR1 and CDR2: SGHRS and YFSETQ.

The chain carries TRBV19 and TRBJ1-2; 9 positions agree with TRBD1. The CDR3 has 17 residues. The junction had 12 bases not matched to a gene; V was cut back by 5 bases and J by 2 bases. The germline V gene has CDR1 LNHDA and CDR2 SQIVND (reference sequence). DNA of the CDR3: TGTGCCAGTAGTCCCTTACAGGGGGCGGACTCAAACTATGGCTACACCTTC. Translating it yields CASSPLQGADSNYGYTF.

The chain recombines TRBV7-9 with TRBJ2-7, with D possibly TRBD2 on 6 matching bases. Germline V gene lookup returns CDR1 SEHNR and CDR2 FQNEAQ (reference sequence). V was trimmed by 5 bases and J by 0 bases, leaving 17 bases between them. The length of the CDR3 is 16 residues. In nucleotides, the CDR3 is TGTGCCAGCAGCCCACGCGGGGCCCCGAGCTCCTACGAGCAGTACTTC. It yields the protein CASSPRGAPSSYEQYF.

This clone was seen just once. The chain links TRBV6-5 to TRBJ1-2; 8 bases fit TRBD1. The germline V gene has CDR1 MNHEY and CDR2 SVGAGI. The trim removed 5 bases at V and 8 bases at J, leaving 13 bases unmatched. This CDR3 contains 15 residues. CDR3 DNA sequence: TGTGCCAGCAGTCCCGGTCCCAGACAGGGGAACGGCTACACCTTC. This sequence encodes CASSPGPRQGNGYTF.

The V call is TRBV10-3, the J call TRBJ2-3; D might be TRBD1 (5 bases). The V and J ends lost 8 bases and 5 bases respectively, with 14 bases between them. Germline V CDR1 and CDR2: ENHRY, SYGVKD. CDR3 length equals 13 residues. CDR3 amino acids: CAIGAGQIDTQYF. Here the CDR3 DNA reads TGTGCCATCGGCGCAGGGCAGATAGATACGCAGTATTTT.

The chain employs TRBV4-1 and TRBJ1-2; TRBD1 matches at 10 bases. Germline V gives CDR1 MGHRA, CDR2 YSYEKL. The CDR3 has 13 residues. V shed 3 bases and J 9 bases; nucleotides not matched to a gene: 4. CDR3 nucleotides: TGCGCCAGCAGCCAGGGACAGGGGAAGAGCTACACCTTC. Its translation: CASSQGQGKSYTF.